This T cell receptor beta chain was sequenced in a study of OX40 agonist ivuxolimab in advanced cancers. General study results and limits: At 0.1-3.0 mg/kg, partial responders had clonal expansion among the lowest observed. Several nonresponders also turned out to have low normalized T-cell clonal expansion.

Data came from immunoSEQ multiplex PCR; TCRdb stores just in-frame clones and leaves some out. The data hold under 40,000 clones, with roughly 84% observed a single time. With 7 bases removed from V and 5 bases from J, the gap between germline ends came to 14 bases. Germline V lookup: CDR1 LNHDA, CDR2 SQIVND (reference sequence). This CDR3 contains 13 residues. The table lists this clone with a few counts. Its antigen is undetermined. The specimen was CD4+ or CD8+ T cells sorted from blood, collected in a trial of the OX40 agonist ivuxolimab. The clonotype comes from an adult with an advanced solid tumor such as melanoma, head and neck, liver or kidney cancer. This rearrangement joins TRBV19 to TRBJ1-1; D gene ambiguous. CDR3 amino acids: CASTLIRGTEAFF. The CDR3 DNA reads TGTGCCAGTACCCTTATTCGGGGAACTGAAGCTTTCTTT.